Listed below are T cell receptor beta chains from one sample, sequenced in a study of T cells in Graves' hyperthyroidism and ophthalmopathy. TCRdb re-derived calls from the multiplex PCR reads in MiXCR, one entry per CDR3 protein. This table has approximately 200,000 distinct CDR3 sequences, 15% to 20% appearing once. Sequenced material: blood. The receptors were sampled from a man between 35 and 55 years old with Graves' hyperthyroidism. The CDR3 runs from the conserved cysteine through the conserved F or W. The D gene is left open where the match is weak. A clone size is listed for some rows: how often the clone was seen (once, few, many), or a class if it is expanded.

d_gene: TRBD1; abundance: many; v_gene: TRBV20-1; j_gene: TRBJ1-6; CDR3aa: CSATTGRNSPLHF; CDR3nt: TGCAGTGCTACGACAGGGCGGAATTCACCCCTCCACTTT
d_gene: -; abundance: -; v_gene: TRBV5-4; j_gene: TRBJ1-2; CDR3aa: CASRSGRIGYTF; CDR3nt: TGTGCCAGCAGAAGCGGGCGGATCGGCTACACCTTC
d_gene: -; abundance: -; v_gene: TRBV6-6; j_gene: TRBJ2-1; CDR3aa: CASSYGKGLNEQFF; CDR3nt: TGTGCCAGCAGTTACGGAAAGGGGTTAAATGAGCAGTTCTTC
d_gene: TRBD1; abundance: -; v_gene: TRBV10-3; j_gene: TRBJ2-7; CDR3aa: CAISVRDSSYEQYF; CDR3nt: TGTGCCATCAGTGTGAGGGACAGCTCCTACGAGCAGTACTTC
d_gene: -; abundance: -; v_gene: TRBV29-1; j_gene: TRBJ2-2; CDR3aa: CATGGTGELFF; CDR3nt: TGCGCGACCGGGGGAACCGGGGAGCTGTTTTTT
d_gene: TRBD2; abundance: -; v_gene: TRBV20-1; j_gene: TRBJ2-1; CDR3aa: CSARDTSGANNEQFF; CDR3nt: TGCAGTGCTAGAGACACTAGCGGGGCCAACAATGAGCAGTTCTTC
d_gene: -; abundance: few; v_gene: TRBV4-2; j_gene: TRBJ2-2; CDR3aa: CASSQVDSDAGELFF; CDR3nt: TGTGCCAGCAGCCAAGTTGATAGCGATGCCGGGGAGCTGTTTTTT
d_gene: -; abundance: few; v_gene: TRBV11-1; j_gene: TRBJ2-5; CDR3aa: CASSLGSGLRYQETQYF; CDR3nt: TGTGCCAGCAGCTTAGGTTCGGGGTTGAGGTACCAAGAGACCCAGTACTTC
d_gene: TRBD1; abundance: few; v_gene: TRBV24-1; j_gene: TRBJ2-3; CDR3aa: CATSAGQGRTDTQYF; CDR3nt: TGTGCCACCAGTGCCGGACAGGGTCGAACAGATACGCAGTATTTT
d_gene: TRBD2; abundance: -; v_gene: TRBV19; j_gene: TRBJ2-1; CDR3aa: CASSMGSGGISSYNEQFF; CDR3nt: TGTGCCAGTAGTATGGGTAGCGGGGGGATCAGCTCCTACAATGAGCAGTTCTTC
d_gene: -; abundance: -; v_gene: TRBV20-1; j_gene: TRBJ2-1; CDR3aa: CSARYPVAPLYNEQFF; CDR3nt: TGCAGTGCTAGATACCCGGTAGCGCCTCTCTACAATGAGCAGTTCTTC
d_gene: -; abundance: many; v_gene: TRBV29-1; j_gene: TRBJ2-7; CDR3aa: CSVSGGDFGQYF; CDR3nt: TGCAGCGTCAGTGGGGGTGACTTCGGGCAGTACTTC
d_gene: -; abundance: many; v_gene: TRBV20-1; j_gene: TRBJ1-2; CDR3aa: CSARVGADGYTF; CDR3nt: TGCAGTGCTAGAGTGGGGGCTGATGGCTACACCTTC
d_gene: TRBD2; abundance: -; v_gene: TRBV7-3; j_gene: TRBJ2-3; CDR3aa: CASSRLAGGQADTQYF; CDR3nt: TGTGCCAGCAGCCGACTAGCGGGGGGGCAGGCGGATACGCAGTATTTT
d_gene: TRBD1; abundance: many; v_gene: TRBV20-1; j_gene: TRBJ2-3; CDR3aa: CSATGAGQGSTDTQYF; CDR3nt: TGCAGTGCTACGGGGGCGGGACAGGGGAGCACAGATACGCAGTATTTT
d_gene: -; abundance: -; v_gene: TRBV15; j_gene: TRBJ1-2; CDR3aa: CATSRALGQPVYGYTF; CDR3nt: TGTGCCACCAGCAGAGCTCTCGGACAGCCTGTGTATGGCTACACCTTC
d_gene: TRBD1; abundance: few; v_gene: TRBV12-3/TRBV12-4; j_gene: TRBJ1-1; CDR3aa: CASSRGTGGLVNTEAFF; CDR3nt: TGTGCCAGCAGCCGAGGGACAGGGGGTCTTGTGAACACTGAAGCTTTCTTT
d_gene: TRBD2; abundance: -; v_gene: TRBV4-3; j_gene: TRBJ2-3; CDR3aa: CASSQDTSPAGGYTDTQYF; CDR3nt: TGCGCCAGCAGCCAAGATACTTCGCCAGCGGGGGGTTACACAGATACGCAGTATTTT
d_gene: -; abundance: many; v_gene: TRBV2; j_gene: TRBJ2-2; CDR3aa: CASPDSSTGELFF; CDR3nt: TGTGCCAGCCCCGACAGTTCCACCGGGGAGCTGTTTTTT
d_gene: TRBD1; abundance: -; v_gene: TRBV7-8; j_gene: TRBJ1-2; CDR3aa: CASSFGQGNGYTF; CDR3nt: TGTGCCAGCAGCTTCGGACAGGGTAACGGCTACACCTTC
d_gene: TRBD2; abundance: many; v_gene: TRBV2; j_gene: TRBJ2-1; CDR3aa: CASSVGRGGRGEQFF; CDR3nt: TGTGCCAGCAGTGTGGGGCGGGGGGGCCGGGGTGAGCAGTTCTTC
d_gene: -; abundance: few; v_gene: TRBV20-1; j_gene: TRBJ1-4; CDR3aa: CSARTRVAGEKLFF; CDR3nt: TGCAGTGCTAGAACCAGGGTTGCAGGGGAAAAACTGTTTTTT
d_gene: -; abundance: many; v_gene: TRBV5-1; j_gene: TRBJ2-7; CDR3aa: CASSLALGDFSYEQYF; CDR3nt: TGCGCCAGCAGCTTGGCCTTGGGGGATTTTTCCTACGAGCAGTACTTC
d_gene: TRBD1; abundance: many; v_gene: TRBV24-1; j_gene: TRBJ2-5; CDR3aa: CATSAPGQGRETQYF; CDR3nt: TGTGCCACCAGTGCCCCGGGACAGGGGAGAGAGACCCAGTACTTC
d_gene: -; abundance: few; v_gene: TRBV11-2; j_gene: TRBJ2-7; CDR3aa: CASSLIREQYF; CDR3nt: TGTGCCAGCAGCTTAATTCGCGAGCAGTACTTC
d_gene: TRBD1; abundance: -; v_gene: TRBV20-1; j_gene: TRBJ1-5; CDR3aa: CSARDHAGTGLNQPQHF; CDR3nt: TGCAGTGCTAGAGATCACGCAGGGACAGGGCTCAATCAGCCCCAGCATTTT
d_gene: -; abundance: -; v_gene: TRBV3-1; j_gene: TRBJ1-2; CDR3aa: CASSLKRTVFTF; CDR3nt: TGTGCCAGCAGCCTCAAAAGGACAGTTTTCACCTTC
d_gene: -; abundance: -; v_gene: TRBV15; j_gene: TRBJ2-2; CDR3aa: CATSRDYRGSGELFF; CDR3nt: TGTGCCACCAGCAGAGATTATAGAGGTTCCGGGGAGCTGTTTTTT
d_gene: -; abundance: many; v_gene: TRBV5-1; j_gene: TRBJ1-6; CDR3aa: CASSLEGRHSPLHF; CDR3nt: TGCGCCAGCAGCTTGGAGGGGCGACATTCACCCCTCCACTTT
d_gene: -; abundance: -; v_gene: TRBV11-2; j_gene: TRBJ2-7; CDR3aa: CASSIWTDDYEQYF; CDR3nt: TGTGCCAGCAGCATCTGGACGGATGATTACGAGCAGTACTTC
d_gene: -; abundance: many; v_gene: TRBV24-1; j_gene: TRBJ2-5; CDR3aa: CATSDPTGTIRGGETQYF; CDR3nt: TGTGCCACCAGTGACCCGACAGGGACAATTCGAGGGGGGGAGACCCAGTACTTC
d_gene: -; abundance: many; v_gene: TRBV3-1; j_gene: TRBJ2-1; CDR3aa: CASSRTEGSSEQFF; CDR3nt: TGTGCCAGCAGCAGGACGGAGGGGTCCAGTGAGCAGTTCTTC
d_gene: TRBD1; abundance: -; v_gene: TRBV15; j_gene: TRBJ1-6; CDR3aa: CATSRDRGLTPLHF; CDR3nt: TGTGCCACCAGCCGGGACAGGGGGCTAACACCCCTCCACTTT
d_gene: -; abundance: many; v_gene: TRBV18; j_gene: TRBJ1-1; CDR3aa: CASSPGQEMNTEAFF; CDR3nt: TGTGCCAGCTCACCCGGGCAGGAAATGAACACTGAAGCTTTCTTT
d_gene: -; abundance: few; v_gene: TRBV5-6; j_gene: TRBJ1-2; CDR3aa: CASSLRFLGRYGYTF; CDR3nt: TGTGCCAGCAGCTTGAGATTTCTAGGGCGTTATGGCTACACCTTC
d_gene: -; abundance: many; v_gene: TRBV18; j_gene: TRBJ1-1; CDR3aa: CAGSPPGIMGTEAFF; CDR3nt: TGTGCCGGCTCACCACCGGGCATTATGGGCACTGAAGCTTTCTTT
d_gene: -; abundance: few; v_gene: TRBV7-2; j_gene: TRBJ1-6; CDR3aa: CASSPTAGYSPLHF; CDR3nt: TGTGCCAGCAGCCCTACCGCGGGTTATTCACCCCTCCACTTT
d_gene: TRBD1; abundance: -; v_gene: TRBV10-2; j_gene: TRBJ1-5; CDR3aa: CASTGTGGSQPQHF; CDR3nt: TGCGCCAGCACAGGGACAGGGGGATCTCAGCCCCAGCATTTT
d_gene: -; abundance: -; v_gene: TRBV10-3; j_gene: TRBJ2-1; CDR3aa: CAISESYIWTGMTYNEQFF; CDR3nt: TGTGCCATCAGTGAGTCTTATATTTGGACGGGGATGACCTACAATGAGCAGTTCTTC
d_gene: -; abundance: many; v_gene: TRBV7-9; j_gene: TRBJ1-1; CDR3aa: CASSVQGGTEAFF; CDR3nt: TGTGCCAGCAGTGTACAGGGCGGCACTGAAGCTTTCTTT
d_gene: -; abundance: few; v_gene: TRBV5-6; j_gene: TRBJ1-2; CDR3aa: CASSWVQAGDGYTF; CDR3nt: TGTGCCAGCAGCTGGGTTCAGGCGGGAGATGGCTACACCTTC
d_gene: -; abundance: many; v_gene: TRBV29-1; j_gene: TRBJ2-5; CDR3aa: CSAQGGGETQYF; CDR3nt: TGCAGCGCCCAGGGGGGTGGAGAGACCCAGTACTTC
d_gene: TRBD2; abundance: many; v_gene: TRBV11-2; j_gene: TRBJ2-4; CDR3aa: CASSLVAGLAKNIQYF; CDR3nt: TGTGCCAGCAGCTTAGTAGCGGGGCTAGCCAAAAACATTCAGTACTTC
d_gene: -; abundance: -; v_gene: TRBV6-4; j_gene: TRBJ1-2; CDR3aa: CASSDKPNYGYTF; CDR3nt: TGTGCCAGCAGTGACAAGCCTAACTATGGCTACACCTTC
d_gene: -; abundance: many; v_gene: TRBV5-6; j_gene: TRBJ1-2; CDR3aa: CASSSQPNYGYTF; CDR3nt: TGTGCCAGCAGCTCCCAGCCTAACTATGGCTACACCTTC
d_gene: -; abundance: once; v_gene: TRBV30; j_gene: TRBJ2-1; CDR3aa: CAWSVLHEQFF; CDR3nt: TGTGCCTGGAGTGTACTCCATGAGCAGTTCTTC
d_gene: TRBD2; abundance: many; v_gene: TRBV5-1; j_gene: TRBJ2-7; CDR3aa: CASSAGTSDIYEQYF; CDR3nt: TGCGCCAGCAGCGCTGGGACTAGCGATATCTACGAGCAGTACTTC
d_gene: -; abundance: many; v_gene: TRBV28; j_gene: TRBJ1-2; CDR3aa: CASSLWAGTENGYTF; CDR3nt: TGTGCCAGCAGTTTATGGGCCGGGACCGAAAATGGCTACACCTTC
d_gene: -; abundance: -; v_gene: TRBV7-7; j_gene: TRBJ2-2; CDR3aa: CASSSRTGRDTGELFF; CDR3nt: TGTGCTAGCAGCTCCCGGACAGGGAGGGACACCGGGGAGCTGTTTTTT
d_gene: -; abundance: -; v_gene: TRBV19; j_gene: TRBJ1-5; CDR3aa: CASRAPSNQPQHF; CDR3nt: TGTGCCAGTAGAGCACCCAGCAATCAGCCCCAGCATTTT
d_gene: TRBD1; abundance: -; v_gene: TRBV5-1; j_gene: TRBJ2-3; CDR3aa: CASSTGTGTTDTQYF; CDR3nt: TGCGCCAGCAGCACCGGGACAGGGACCACAGATACGCAGTATTTT
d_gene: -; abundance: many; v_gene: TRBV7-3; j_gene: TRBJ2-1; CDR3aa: CASSLSGVRDEQFF; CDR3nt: TGTGCCAGCAGCTTATCCGGGGTTAGGGATGAGCAGTTCTTC
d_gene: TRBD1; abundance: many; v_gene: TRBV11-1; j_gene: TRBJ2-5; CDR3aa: CASSFPGQGAIGTQYF; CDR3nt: TGTGCCAGCAGTTTTCCGGGACAGGGGGCGATCGGGACCCAGTACTTC